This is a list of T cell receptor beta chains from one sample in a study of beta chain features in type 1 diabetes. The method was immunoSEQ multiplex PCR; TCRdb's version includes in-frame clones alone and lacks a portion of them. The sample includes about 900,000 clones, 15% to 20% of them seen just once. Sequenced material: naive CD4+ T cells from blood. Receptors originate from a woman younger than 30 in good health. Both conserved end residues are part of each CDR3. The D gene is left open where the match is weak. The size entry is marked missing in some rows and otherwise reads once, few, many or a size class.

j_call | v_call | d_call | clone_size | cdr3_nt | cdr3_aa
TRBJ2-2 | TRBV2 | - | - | TGTGCCAGCAGTGGTAGGCAGGGGAGAACCGGGGAGCTGTTTTTT | CASSGRQGRTGELFF
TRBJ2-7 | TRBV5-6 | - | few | TGTGCCAGCAGCTTGGGCAGACTCGGGCAGTACTTC | CASSLGRLGQYF
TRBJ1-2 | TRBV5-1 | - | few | TGCGCCAGCAGCTGGGACACCAATGGCTACACCTTC | CASSWDTNGYTF
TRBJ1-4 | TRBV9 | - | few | TGTGCCAGCAGCGTTAGGGCGGTGGCTAATGAAAAACTGTTTTTT | CASSVRAVANEKLFF
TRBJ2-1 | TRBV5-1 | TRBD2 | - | TGCGCCAGCAGCTCCGGGACTAGCGGGAGGGAGCAGTTCTTC | CASSSGTSGREQFF
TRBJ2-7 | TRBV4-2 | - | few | TGTGCCAGCAGCCACCCGGGGAAACTCTACGAGCAGTACTTC | CASSHPGKLYEQYF
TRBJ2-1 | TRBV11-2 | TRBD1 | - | TGTGCCAGCAGTCAGGGGGCATACAATGAGCAGTTCTTC | CASSQGAYNEQFF
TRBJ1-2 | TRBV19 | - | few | TGTGCCAGTAGTCCCGGACGGAGCTATGGCTACACCTTC | CASSPGRSYGYTF
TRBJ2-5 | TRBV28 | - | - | TGTGCCAGCAGTTTAGACCGGACCCAGTACTTC | CASSLDRTQYF
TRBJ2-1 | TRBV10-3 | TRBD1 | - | TGTGCCATCTCAAAAACAACCCCGGGACAGGGTTACAATGAGCAGTTCTTC | CAISKTTPGQGYNEQFF
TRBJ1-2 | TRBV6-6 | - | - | TGTGCCAGCACCCACGAGGGCTTCTATGGCTACACCTTC | CASTHEGFYGYTF
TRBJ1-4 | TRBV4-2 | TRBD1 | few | TGTGCCAGCAGCCAAGATAGACAGGGCCGTGTTGAAAAACTGTTTTTT | CASSQDRQGRVEKLFF
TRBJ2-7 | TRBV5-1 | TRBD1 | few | TGCGCCAGCAGCTTTGGGGACAGGGTGAACGAGCAGTACTTC | CASSFGDRVNEQYF
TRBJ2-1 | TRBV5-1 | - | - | TGCGCCAGCAAGTCGGAGGCGGCCTACAATGAGCAGTTCTTC | CASKSEAAYNEQFF
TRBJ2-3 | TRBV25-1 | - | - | TGTGCCAGCAGCTTGGGGAACACAGATACGCAGTATTTT | CASSLGNTDTQYF
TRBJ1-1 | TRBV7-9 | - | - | TGTGCCAGCAGCTTAAAGGGGGTGAACACTGAAGCTTTCTTT | CASSLKGVNTEAFF
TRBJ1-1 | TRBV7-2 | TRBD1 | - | TGTGCCAGCAGCCCCCAGGGGGCCGGTACTTTGAACACTGAAGCTTTCTTT | CASSPQGAGTLNTEAFF
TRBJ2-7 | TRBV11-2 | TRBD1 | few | TGTGCCAGCAGCCTCCGGGACAGGACCTACGAGCAGTACTTC | CASSLRDRTYEQYF
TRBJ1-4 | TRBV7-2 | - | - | TGTGCCAGCAGCCTAAGCAGGGTGGCAACTAATGAAAAACTGTTTTTT | CASSLSRVATNEKLFF
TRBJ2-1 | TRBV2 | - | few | TGTGCCAGCACCCTGGAGGGGCATGAGCAGTTCTTC | CASTLEGHEQFF
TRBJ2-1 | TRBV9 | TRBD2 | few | TGTGCCAGCAGCGCAGGACTAGCGGGACGGGATGAGCAGTTCTTC | CASSAGLAGRDEQFF
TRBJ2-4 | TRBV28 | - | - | TGTGCCACCGTAGAGGGCAAAAACATTCAGTACTTC | CATVEGKNIQYF
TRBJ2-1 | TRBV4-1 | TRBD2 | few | TGCGCCAGCGCTGACACTGGTAGCGGGAGGGTCACTGAGCAGTTCTTC | CASADTGSGRVTEQFF
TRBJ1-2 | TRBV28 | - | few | TGTGCCAGCAGTTTAGCGGGGAACTATGGCTACACCTTC | CASSLAGNYGYTF
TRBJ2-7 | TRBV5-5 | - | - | TGTGCCAGCAGCTTGGGGACAGCACTCTCCGGTCTGGCACACTTC | CASSLGTALSGLAHF
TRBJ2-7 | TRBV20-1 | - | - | TGCAGTGCCGCGGAGGGCTACGAGCAGTACTTC | CSAAEGYEQYF
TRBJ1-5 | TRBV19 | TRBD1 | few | TGTGCCAGCCGAGGGGGACAAGGGACAGTCGATAGCAATCAGCCCCAGCATTTT | CASRGGQGTVDSNQPQHF